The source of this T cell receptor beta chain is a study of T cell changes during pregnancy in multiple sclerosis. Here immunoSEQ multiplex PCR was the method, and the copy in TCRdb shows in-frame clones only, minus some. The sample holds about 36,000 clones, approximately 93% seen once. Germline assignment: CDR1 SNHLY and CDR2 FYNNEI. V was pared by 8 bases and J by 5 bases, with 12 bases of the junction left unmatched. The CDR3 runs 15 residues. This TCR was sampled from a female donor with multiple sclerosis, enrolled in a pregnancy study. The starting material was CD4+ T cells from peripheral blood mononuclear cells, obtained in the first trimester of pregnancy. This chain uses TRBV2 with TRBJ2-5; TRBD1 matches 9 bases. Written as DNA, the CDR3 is TGTGCCAGCCCCCGAGACAGGGGGGTTAGGGAGACCCAGTACTTC. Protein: CASPRDRGVRETQYF. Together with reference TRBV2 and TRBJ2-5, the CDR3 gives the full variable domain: EPEVTQTPSHQVTQMGQEVILRCVPISNHLYFYWYRQILGQKVEFLVSFYNNEISEKSEIFDDQFSVERPDGSNFTLKIRSTKLEDSAMYFCASPRDRGVRETQYFGPGTRLLVL.